This T cell receptor (beta chain) is drawn from a study of patients and donors after allogeneic stem cell transplantation. A single record per CDR3 protein comes from TCRdb applying MiXCR to the RT-PCR reads. The sample holds fewer than 75,000 distinct CDR3 sequences, more than 25% seen once. This clonotype was recorded a few times. The V gene's germline CDR1 is MGHRA and CDR2 YSYEKL. This CDR3 spans 15 amino acids. V dropped 4 bases and J dropped 4 bases, with 16 bases sitting between them. The source material was blood, either unsorted or a sorted T cell fraction (not recorded which). This sequence was found in a human donor who was either an allogeneic HSCT recipient or a stem cell or donor lymphocyte infusion donor (not recorded which). It is not recorded whose cells these are; they may come from a transplant donor. V gene TRBV4-1 combines with J gene TRBJ1-1; D is undetermined. The CDR3 bases are TGCGCCAGCAGCCTCGTCTGGAGGCCGGGCACTGAAGCTTTCTTT. Translation: CASSLVWRPGTEAFF.